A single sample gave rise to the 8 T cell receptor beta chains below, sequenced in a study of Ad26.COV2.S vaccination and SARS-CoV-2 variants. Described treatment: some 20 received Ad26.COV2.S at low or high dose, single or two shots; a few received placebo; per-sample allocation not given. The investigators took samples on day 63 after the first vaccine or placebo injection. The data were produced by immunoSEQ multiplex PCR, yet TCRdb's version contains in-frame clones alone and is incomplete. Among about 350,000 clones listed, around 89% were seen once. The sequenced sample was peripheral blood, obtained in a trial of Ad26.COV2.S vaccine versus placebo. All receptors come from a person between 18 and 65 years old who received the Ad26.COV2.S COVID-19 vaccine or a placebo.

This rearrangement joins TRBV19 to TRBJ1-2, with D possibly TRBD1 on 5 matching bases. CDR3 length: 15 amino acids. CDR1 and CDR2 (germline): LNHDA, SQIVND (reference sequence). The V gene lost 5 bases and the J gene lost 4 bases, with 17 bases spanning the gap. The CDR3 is CASSPSTDSSYGYTF. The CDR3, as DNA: TGTGCCAGTAGTCCCTCGACAGATTCTAGCTATGGCTACACCTTC.

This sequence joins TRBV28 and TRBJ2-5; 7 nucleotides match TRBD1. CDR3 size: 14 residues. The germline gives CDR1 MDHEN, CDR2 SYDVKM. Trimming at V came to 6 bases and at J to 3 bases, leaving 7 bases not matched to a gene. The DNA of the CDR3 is TGTGCCAGCAGCACCGGGACAGAAGAAGAGACCCAGTACTTC. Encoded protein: CASSTGTEEETQYF.

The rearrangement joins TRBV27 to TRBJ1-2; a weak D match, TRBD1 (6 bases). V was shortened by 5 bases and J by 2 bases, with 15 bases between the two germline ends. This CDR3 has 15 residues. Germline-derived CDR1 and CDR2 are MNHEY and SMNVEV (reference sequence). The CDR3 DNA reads TGTGCCAGCAGTCCTTGGGGGACACCAAACTATGGCTACACCTTC. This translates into CASSPWGTPNYGYTF.

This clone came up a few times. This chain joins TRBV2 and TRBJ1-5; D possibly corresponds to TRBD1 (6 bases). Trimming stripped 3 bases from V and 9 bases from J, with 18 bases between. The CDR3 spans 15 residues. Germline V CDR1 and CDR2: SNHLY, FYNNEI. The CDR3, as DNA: TGTGCCAGCAGTGAGCCAGGGGACCCCCGGGTGCCCCAGCATTTT. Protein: CASSEPGDPRVPQHF.

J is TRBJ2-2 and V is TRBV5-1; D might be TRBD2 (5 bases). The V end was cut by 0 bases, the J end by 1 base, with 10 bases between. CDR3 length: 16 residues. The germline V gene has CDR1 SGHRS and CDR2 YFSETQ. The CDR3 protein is CASSLGPSKNTGELFF. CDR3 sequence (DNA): TGCGCCAGCAGCTTGGGACCTAGCAAGAACACCGGGGAGCTGTTTTTT.

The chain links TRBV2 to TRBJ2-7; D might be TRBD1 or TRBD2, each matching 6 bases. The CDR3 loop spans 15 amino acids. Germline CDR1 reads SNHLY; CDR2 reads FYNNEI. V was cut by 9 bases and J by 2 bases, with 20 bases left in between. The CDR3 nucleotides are TGTGCCAGTTACTTACCCTCGGGGGCCCCCTACGAGCAGTACTTC. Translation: CASYLPSGAPYEQYF.

The CDR3 reads CASSRGLSVSTDTQYF. The CDR3 bases are TGCGCCAGCAGCCGGGGCCTTAGCGTTAGCACAGATACGCAGTATTTT. V gene TRBV4-1 combines with J gene TRBJ2-3, with D perhaps given as TRBD1 or TRBD2 (5 bases each). This CDR3 has 16 residues. V shed 4 bases and J shed 0 bases, with 14 bases lying between them. Germline-derived CDR1 and CDR2 are MGHRA and YSYEKL.

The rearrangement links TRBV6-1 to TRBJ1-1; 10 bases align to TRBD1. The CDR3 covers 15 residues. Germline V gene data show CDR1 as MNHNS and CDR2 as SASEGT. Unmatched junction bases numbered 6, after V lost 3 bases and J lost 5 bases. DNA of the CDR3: TGTGCCAGCAGTGATCCGGGACAGGGGCGGACTGAAGCTTTCTTT. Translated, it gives CASSDPGQGRTEAFF.